This TCR beta chain was obtained from a study of T cells in Graves' hyperthyroidism and ophthalmopathy. Study results and limitations: For ophthalmopathy, model prediction preceded onset by a median about six months. Stable hyperthyroidism was told apart from ophthalmopathy by a model built on 13 V-J features.

This clonotype was seen a few times. Its cognate antigen is unknown. A much larger clone is a single base away; this may be a read error. Amplification targeted TCR beta CDR3 regions from RNA transcripts. The HTBI set primed first-round TCR CDR3 RT-PCR. TCRdb reprocessed the multiplex PCR reads via MiXCR and lists one record per CDR3 protein. The sample holds roughly 580,000 distinct CDR3 sequences, around 14% seen once. Diagnosing involved the use of clinical symptoms, serum thyroxine and TRAb, thyroid ultrasound and orbital computed tomography. Sampled blood dates from first hyperthyroidism diagnosis, and it precedes any ophthalmopathy symptoms. Germline V CDR1 and CDR2: SEHNR, FQNEAQ (reference sequence). This CDR3 region has 14 residues. The germline V and J ends were trimmed by 5 bases and 10 bases, with 20 bases remaining between them.

V and J are TRBV7-9 and TRBJ1-1; D might be TRBD1 (5 bases). This TCR came from a woman under 40 with Graves' hyperthyroidism that later progressed to Graves' ophthalmopathy. Sequencing was performed on blood. CDR3 in amino acids: CASSLGTFIIGAFF. CDR3 nucleotide sequence: TGTGCCAGCAGCCTTGGGACTTTTATTATTGGAGCTTTCTTT.